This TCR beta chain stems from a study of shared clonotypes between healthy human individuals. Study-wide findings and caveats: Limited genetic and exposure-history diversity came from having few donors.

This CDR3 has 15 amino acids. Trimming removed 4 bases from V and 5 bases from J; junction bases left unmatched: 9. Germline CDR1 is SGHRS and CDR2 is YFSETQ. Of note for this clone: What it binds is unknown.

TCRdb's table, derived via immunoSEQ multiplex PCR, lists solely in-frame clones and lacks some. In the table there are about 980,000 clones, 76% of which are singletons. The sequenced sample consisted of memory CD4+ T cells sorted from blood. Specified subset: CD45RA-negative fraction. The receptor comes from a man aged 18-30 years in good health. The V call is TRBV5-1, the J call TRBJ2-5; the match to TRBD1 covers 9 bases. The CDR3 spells CASSPPGQGTETQYF. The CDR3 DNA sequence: TGCGCCAGCAGCCCCCCGGGACAGGGAACGGAGACCCAGTACTTC. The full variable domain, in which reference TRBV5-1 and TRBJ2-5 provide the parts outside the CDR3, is KAGVTQTPRYLIKTRGQQVTLSCSPISGHRSVSWYQQTPGQGLQFLFEYFSETQRNKGNFPGRFSGRQFSNSRSEMNVSTLELGDSALYLCASSPPGQGTETQYFGPGTRLLVL.